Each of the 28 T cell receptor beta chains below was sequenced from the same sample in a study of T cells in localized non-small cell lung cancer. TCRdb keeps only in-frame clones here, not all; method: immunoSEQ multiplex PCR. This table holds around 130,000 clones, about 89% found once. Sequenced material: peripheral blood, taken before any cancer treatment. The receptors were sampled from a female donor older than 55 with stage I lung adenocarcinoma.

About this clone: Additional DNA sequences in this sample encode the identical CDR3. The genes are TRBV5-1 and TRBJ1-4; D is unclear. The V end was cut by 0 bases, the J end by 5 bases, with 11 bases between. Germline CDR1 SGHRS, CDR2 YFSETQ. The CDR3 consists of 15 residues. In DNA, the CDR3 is TGCGCCAGCAGCTTGGAAGGCAGAACCAATGAAAAACTGTTTTTT. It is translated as CASSLEGRTNEKLFF.

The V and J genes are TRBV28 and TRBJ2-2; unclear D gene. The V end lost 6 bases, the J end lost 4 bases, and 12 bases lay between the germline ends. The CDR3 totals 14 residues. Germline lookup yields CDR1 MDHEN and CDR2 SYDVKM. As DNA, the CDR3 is TGTGCCAGCAGGAGTGGTAGCCCCACCGGGGAGCTGTTTTTT. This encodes CASRSGSPTGELFF.

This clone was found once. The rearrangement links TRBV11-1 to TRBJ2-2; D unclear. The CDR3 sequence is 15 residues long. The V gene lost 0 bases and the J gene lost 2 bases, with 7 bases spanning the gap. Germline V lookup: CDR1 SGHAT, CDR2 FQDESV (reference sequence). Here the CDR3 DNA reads TGTGCCAGCAGCTTAGCAGGAGTTAACACCGGGGAGCTGTTTTTT. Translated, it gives CASSLAGVNTGELFF.

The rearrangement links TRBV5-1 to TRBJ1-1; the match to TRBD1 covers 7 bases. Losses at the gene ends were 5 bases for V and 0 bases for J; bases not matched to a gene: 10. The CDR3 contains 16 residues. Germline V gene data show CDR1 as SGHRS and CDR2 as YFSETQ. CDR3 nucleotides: TGCGCCAGCAGATACGGACAGGTCCTCATGAACACTGAAGCTTTCTTT. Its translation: CASRYGQVLMNTEAFF.

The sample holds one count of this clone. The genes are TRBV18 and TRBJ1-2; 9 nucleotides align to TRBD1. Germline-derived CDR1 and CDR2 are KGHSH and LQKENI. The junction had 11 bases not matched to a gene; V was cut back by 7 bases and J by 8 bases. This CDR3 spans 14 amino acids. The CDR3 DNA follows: TGTGCCAGCTTAGCCACCGGGACAGGGCAAGGCTACACCTTC. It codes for CASLATGTGQGYTF.

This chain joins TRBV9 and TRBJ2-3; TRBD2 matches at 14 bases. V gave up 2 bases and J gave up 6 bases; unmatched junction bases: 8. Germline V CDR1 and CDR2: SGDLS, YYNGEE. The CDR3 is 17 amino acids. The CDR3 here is CASSVSGLAGVGDTQYF. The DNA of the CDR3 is TGTGCCAGCAGCGTTTCGGGACTAGCGGGAGTAGGGGATACGCAGTATTTT.

The CDR3 sequence: CASSYSIWEGENEQFF. For the CDR3, the DNA is TGTGCCAGCAGTTACTCGATATGGGAAGGGGAGAATGAGCAGTTCTTC. V usage is TRBV6-6 and J usage is TRBJ2-1; perhaps D is TRBD1 or TRBD2 (5 bases each). V was trimmed by 0 bases and J by 7 bases, leaving 16 bases between them. The germline V gene encodes CDR1 MNHNY and CDR2 SVGAGI (reference sequence). This CDR3 is built from 16 residues.

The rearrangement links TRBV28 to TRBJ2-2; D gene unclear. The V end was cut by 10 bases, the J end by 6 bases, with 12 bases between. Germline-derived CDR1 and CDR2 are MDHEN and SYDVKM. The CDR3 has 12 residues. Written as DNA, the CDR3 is TGTGCCATTAAGGGCGGTGCCGGGGAGCTGTTTTTT. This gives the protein CAIKGGAGELFF. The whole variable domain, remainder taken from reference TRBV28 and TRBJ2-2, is DVKVTQSSRYLVKRTGEKVFLECVQDMDHENMFWYRQDPGLGLRLIYFSYDVKMKEKGDIPEGYSVSREKKERFSLILESASTNQTSMYLCAIKGGAGELFFGEGSRLTVL.

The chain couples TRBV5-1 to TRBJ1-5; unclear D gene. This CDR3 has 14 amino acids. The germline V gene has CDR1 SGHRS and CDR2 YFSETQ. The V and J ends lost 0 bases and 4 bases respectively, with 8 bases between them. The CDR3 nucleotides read TGCGCCAGCAGCTTGGGGGAGGAAAATCAGCCCCAGCATTTT. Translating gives CASSLGEENQPQHF.

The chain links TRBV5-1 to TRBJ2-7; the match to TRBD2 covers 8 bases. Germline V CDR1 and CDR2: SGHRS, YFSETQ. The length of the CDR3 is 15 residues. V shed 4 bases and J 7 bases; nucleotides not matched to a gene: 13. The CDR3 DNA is TGCGCCAGCAGCATACGGAGCGCGGGAGGACTAGAGCAGTACTTC. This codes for CASSIRSAGGLEQYF.

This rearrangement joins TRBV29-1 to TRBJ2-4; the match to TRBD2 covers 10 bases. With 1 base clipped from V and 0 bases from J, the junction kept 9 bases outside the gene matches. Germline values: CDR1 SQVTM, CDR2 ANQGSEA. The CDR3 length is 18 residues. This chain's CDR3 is CSVEVASGSSRAKNIQYF. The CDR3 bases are TGCAGCGTTGAAGTGGCTAGCGGGAGTAGTAGAGCCAAAAACATTCAGTACTTC.

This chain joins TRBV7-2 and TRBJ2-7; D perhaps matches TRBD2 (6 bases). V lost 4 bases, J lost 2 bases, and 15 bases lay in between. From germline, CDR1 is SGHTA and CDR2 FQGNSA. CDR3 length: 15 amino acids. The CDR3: CASSSLGTPPYEQYF. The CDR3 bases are TGTGCCAGCAGCTCACTGGGGACTCCTCCCTACGAGCAGTACTTC.

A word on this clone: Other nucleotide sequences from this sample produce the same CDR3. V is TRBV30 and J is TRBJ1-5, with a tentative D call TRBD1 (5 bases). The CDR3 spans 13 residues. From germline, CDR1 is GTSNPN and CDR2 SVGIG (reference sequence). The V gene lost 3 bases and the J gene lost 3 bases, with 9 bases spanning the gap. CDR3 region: CAWRGAFNQPQHF. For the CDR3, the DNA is TGTGCCTGGAGAGGGGCATTCAATCAGCCCCAGCATTTT.

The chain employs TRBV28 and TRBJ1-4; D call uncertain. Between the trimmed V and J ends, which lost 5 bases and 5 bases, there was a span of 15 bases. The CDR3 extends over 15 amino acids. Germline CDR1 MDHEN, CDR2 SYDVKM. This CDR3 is CASSPLGIGNEKLFF. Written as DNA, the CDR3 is TGTGCCAGCAGTCCCCTGGGAATCGGAAATGAAAAACTGTTTTTT.

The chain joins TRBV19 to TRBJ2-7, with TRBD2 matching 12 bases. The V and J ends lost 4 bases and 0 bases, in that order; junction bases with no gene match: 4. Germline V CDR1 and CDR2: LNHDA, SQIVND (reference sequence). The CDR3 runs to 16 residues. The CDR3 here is CASSKTSGSSSYEQYF. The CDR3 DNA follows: TGTGCCAGTAGTAAGACTAGCGGGAGCAGCTCCTACGAGCAGTACTTC.

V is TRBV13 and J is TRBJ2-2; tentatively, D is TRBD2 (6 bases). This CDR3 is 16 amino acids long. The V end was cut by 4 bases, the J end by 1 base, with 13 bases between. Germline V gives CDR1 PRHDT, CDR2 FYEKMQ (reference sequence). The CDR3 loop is CASSSRGSGNTGELFF. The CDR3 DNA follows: TGTGCCAGCAGCTCCCGGGGTAGCGGGAACACCGGGGAGCTGTTTTTT.

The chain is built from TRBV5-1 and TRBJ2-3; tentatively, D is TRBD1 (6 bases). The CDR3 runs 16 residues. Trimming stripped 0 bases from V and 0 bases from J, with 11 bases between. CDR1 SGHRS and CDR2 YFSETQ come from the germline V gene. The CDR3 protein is CASSLEGQISTDTQYF. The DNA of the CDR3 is TGCGCCAGCAGCTTGGAGGGACAAATAAGCACAGATACGCAGTATTTT.

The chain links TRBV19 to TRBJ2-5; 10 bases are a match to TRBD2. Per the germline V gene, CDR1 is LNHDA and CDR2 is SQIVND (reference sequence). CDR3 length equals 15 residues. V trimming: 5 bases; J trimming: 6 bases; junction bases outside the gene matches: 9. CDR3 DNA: TGTGCCAGTAGTGTGTCTAGCGGGAGTTTGAAGACCCAGTACTTC. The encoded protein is CASSVSSGSLKTQYF. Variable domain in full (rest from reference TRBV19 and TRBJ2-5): DGGITQSPKYLFRKEGQNVTLSCEQNLNHDAMYWYRQDPGQGLRLIYYSQIVNDFQKGDIAEGYSVSREKKESFPLTVTSAQKNPTAFYLCASSVSSGSLKTQYFGPGTRLLVL.

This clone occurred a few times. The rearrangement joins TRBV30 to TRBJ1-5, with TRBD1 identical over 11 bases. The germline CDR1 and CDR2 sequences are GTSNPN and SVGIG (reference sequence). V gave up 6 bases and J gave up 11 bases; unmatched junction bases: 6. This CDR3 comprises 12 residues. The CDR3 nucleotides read TGTGCCTGTGGGACAGGGGGGAGAGCCCAGCATTTT. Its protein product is CACGTGGRAQHF.

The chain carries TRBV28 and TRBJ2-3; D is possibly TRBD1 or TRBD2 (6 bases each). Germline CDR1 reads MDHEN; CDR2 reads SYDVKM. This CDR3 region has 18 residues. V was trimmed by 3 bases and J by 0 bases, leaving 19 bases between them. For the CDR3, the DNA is TGTGCCAGCAGTTTTGGGGGGCGCTTCGACTCTAGCACAGATACGCAGTATTTT. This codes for CASSFGGRFDSSTDTQYF.

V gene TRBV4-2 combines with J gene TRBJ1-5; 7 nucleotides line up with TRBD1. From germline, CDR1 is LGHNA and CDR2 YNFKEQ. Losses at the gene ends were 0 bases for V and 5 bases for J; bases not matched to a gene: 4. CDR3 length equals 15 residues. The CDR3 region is CASSQDLGTDQPQHF. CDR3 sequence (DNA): TGTGCCAGCAGCCAAGATTTGGGGACAGATCAGCCCCAGCATTTT.

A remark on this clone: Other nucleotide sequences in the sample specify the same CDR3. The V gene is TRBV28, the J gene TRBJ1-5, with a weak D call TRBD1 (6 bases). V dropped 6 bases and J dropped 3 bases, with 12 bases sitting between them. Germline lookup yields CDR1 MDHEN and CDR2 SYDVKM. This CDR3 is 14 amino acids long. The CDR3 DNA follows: TGTGCCAGCAGCCGGGACAATTCCAATCAGCCCCAGCATTTT. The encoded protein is CASSRDNSNQPQHF. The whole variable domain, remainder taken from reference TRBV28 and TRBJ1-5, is DVKVTQSSRYLVKRTGEKVFLECVQDMDHENMFWYRQDPGLGLRLIYFSYDVKMKEKGDIPEGYSVSREKKERFSLILESASTNQTSMYLCASSRDNSNQPQHFGDGTRLSIL.

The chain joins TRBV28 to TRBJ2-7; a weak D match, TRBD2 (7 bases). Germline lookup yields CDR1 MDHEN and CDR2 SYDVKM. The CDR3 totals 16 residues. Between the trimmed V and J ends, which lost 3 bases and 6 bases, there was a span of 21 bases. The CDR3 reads CASSFRRGAIFSEQYF. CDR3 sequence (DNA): TGTGCCAGCAGTTTTCGCCGGGGGGCAATCTTTTCCGAGCAGTACTTC.

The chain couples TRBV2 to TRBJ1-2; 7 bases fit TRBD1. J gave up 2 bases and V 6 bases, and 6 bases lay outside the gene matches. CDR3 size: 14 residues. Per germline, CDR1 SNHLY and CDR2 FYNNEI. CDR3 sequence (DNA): TGTGCCAGCAGAGTCGGACAGGCCAACTATGGCTACACCTTC. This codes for CASRVGQANYGYTF. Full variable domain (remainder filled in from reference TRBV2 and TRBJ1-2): EPEVTQTPSHQVTQMGQEVILRCVPISNHLYFYWYRQILGQKVEFLVSFYNNEISEKSEIFDDQFSVERPDGSNFTLKIRSTKLEDSAMYFCASRVGQANYGYTFGSGTRLTVV.

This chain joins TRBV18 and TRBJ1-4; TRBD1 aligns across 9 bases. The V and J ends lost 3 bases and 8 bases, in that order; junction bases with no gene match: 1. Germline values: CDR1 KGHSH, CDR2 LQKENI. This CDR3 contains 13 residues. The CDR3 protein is CASSPGQGEKLFF. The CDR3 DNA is TGTGCCAGCTCACCCGGACAGGGGGAAAAACTGTTTTTT.

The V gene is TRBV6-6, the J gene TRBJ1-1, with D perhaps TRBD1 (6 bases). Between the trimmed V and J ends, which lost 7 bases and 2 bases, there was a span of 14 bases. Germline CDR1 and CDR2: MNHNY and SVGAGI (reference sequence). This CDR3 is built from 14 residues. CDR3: CASTISQGNTEAFF. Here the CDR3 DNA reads TGTGCCAGCACCATTTCACAGGGAAACACTGAAGCTTTCTTT.

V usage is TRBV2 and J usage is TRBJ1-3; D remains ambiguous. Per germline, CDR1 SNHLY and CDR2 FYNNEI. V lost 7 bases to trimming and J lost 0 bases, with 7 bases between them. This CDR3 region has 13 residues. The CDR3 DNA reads TGTGCCAGCAAGCAGGCCTCTGGAAACACCATATATTTT. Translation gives CASKQASGNTIYF.

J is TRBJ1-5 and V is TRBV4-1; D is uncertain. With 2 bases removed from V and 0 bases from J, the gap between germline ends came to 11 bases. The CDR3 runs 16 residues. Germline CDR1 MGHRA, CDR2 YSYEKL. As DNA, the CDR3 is TGCGCCAGCAGCCAATCGCCCGGGTATAGCAATCAGCCCCAGCATTTT. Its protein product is CASSQSPGYSNQPQHF.